This T cell receptor beta chain emerged from a study of blood T cell repertoires in COVID-19. Background on the study: Material from acute and convalescent COVID-19 was sourced from the United States, Italy and Spain. The analysed material was cDNA or gDNA that came from T cells, B-cell-depleted T cells, or PBMCs.

In the source study's methods: Reference gene primer amplification gave nucleated cell count estimates. Clones were read by immunoSEQ multiplex PCR, and TCRdb kept only the in-frame ones, dropping some. V and J calls and clone size are given by that table; D and trimming were obtained from the DNA. The sample consists of fewer than 110,000 clones, roughly 86% of them appearing once. The germline CDR1 and CDR2 sequences are SGHRS and YFSETQ. The germline V and J ends were trimmed by 4 bases and 2 bases, with 12 bases remaining between them. This CDR3 is 14 amino acids long. Sequencing was done on a sample of peripheral blood. This receptor was taken from a woman aged 30 to 39 with acute or convalescent COVID-19. The rearrangement links TRBV5-1 to TRBJ2-5, with D possibly matching TRBD1 (6 bases). The CDR3 here is CASSHGTIQETQYF. The CDR3 DNA reads TGCGCCAGCAGCCATGGGACAATTCAAGAGACCCAGTACTTC.